The 19 T cell receptor beta chains below come from one sample, sequenced in a study of shared clonotypes between healthy human individuals. Naive CD8 cells comprised CD45RO-negative, CCR7-positively selected cells, excluding terminally differentiated effector memory CD45RA+ cells. TCRdb's table, derived via immunoSEQ multiplex PCR, lists solely in-frame clones and lacks some. The top ten hold roughly 0.1% of the sample, which has roughly 590,000 clones, roughly 95% seen once. Sequencing was carried out using naive CD8+ T cells sorted from blood. Receptors were obtained from a woman in her twenties or thirties in good health.

This clone was detected once. J is TRBJ2-1 and V is TRBV28; a weak D match, TRBD2 (5 bases). In germline, CDR1 is MDHEN, CDR2 SYDVKM. The V gene lost 6 bases and the J gene lost 5 bases, with 14 bases spanning the gap. The CDR3 has 14 amino acids. The CDR3: CASSTGLWNNEQFF. DNA of the CDR3: TGTGCCAGCAGCACCGGACTGTGGAACAATGAGCAGTTCTTC. Full variable domain (outside the CDR3, taken from reference TRBV28 and TRBJ2-1): DVKVTQSSRYLVKRTGEKVFLECVQDMDHENMFWYRQDPGLGLRLIYFSYDVKMKEKGDIPEGYSVSREKKERFSLILESASTNQTSMYLCASSTGLWNNEQFFGPGTRLTVL.

This sequence joins TRBV28 and TRBJ1-1, with a weak D call TRBD1 (5 bases). Germline V gene data show CDR1 as MDHEN and CDR2 as SYDVKM. The CDR3 runs 14 residues. The V and J ends lost 2 bases and 2 bases respectively, with 9 bases between them. As DNA, the CDR3 is TGTGCCAGCAGTTTAAGGGGCTTTAACACTGAAGCTTTCTTT. This gives the protein CASSLRGFNTEAFF.

This clone has a single count. J is TRBJ1-2 and V is TRBV18, with TRBD1 matching 8 bases. The V and J ends lost 0 bases and 3 bases, in that order; junction bases with no gene match: 6. The CDR3 runs to 16 residues. Germline V gene sequence: CDR1 KGHSH, CDR2 LQKENI. This CDR3 is CASSPPTGERDYGYTF. Written as DNA, the CDR3 is TGTGCCAGCTCACCACCGACAGGGGAGAGGGACTATGGCTACACCTTC.

This chain connects TRBV29-1 to TRBJ2-1; 8 bases line up with TRBD2. The CDR3 totals 19 residues. J lost 9 bases, V lost 1 base, and 23 bases had no gene match. The germline V gene has CDR1 SQVTM and CDR2 ANQGSEA. This CDR3 reads CSVEGAGEDIMRGVIEQFF. The CDR3 region has the DNA TGCAGCGTTGAAGGAGCGGGAGAAGATATAATGAGGGGGGTAATTGAGCAGTTCTTC.

The chain joins TRBV4-1 to TRBJ1-1; D gene uncertain. Germline values: CDR1 MGHRA, CDR2 YSYEKL. The CDR3 extends over 15 amino acids. Trimming cost V 3 bases and J 2 bases, with 13 bases left between them. CDR3 nucleotide sequence: TGCGCCAGCAGCCACCCCCTGGGAAAAAACACTGAAGCTTTCTTT. Translated: CASSHPLGKNTEAFF.

V usage is TRBV11-2 and J usage is TRBJ2-7; tentatively, D is TRBD1 or TRBD2 (6 bases each). V lost 2 bases to trimming and J lost 2 bases, with 13 bases between them. Germline CDR1 is SGHAT and CDR2 is FQNNGV. This CDR3 has 15 residues. In DNA, the CDR3 is TGTGCCAGCAGCTTAACGTTCGGGGGCACCTACGAGCAGTACTTC. The encoded protein is CASSLTFGGTYEQYF.

This rearrangement joins TRBV27 to TRBJ2-7; the D gene is possibly TRBD1 (5 bases). Trimming removed 5 bases at V and 3 bases at J, with 14 bases between. Germline CDR1 is MNHEY and CDR2 is SMNVEV (reference sequence). The CDR3 covers 14 residues. Written as DNA, the CDR3 is TGTGCCAGCAGTCCTCAGGGATTCGGCTACGAGCAGTACTTC. Protein product: CASSPQGFGYEQYF.

Remarks on this clone: One end of the junction fails to match germline, which may point to a read error. The CDR3 coding sequence is TGTGCCAGCAGCATAGGAAGGGGACCTGGGGCCAACGTCCTGACTTTC. Amino acid sequence: CASSIGRGPGANVLTF. The rearrangement joins TRBV13 to TRBJ2-6; D is tentatively TRBD1 or TRBD2 (5 bases each). This CDR3 is built from 16 residues. Germline lookup yields CDR1 PRHDT and CDR2 FYEKMQ (reference sequence).

The chain couples TRBV6-6 to TRBJ1-5; no reliable D call. CDR1 and CDR2 (germline): MNHNY, SVGAGI (reference sequence). Trimming removed 6 bases from V and 3 bases from J, with 12 bases in between. The CDR3 totals 14 residues. Here the CDR3 reads CASRPLGSNQPQHF. DNA for the CDR3: TGTGCCAGCAGACCCCTGGGTTCCAATCAGCCCCAGCATTTT.

This chain uses TRBV5-8 with TRBJ1-2; D may be TRBD1 (5 bases). V was trimmed by 0 bases and J by 11 bases, leaving 8 bases between them. This CDR3 is 11 amino acids long. Germline assignment: CDR1 SGHTS and CDR2 YDEGEE. The CDR3 is CASSLDGGYTF. In DNA form, the CDR3 reads TGTGCCAGCAGCTTGGACGGGGGTTACACCTTC.

The J gene is TRBJ2-7, the V gene TRBV5-1; no reliable D call. Germline assignment: CDR1 SGHRS and CDR2 YFSETQ. Trimming removed 0 bases from V and 0 bases from J, with 4 bases in between. The CDR3 is 13 residues long. CDR3 residues: CASSLASSYEQYF. In nucleotides, the CDR3 is TGCGCCAGCAGCTTGGCTAGCTCCTACGAGCAGTACTTC.

This chain connects TRBV28 to TRBJ2-2; no definite D call. Germline-derived CDR1 and CDR2 are MDHEN and SYDVKM. The CDR3 is made up of 16 amino acids. The germline V and J ends were trimmed by 2 bases and 2 bases, with 12 bases remaining between them. This chain's CDR3 is CASSLHESFNTGELFF. The CDR3, as DNA: TGTGCCAGCAGTTTACATGAGTCCTTCAACACCGGGGAGCTGTTTTTT. Complete variable domain (other parts from reference TRBV28 and TRBJ2-2): DVKVTQSSRYLVKRTGEKVFLECVQDMDHENMFWYRQDPGLGLRLIYFSYDVKMKEKGDIPEGYSVSREKKERFSLILESASTNQTSMYLCASSLHESFNTGELFFGEGSRLTVL.

The CDR3 coding sequence is TGTGCCAGCAGCCCTCCCGGAACTTACAGGGGTTCGGACACTGAAGCTTTCTTT. This translates into CASSPPGTYRGSDTEAFF. This chain uses TRBV28 with TRBJ1-1; 7 positions match TRBD1. V lost 6 bases and J lost 3; bases outside the gene matches: 19. The CDR3 has 18 residues. CDR1 is MDHEN and CDR2 is SYDVKM in the germline V gene.

J is TRBJ2-1 and V is TRBV27, with D unresolved. The germline gives CDR1 MNHEY, CDR2 SMNVEV (reference sequence). This CDR3 has 13 residues. V was shortened by 4 bases and J by 5 bases, with 9 bases between the two germline ends. The CDR3 region has the DNA TGTGCCAGCAGTTATAGGGCCGACAATGAGCAGTTCTTC. It specifies CASSYRADNEQFF.

The chain couples TRBV6-5 to TRBJ2-3; D gene ambiguous. The CDR3 totals 13 residues. V was cut by 6 bases and J by 5 bases, with 12 bases left in between. Germline CDR1 is MNHEY and CDR2 is SVGAGI. The CDR3 region has the DNA TGTGCCAGCAGCAACGTATTGGAAGATACGCAGTATTTT. This gives the protein CASSNVLEDTQYF.

This chain joins TRBV28 and TRBJ2-5; 7 bases are a match to TRBD2. The V and J ends lost 2 bases and 2 bases, in that order; junction bases with no gene match: 11. This CDR3 comprises 17 residues. CDR1 and CDR2 from the germline V gene are MDHEN and SYDVKM. As DNA, the CDR3 is TGTGCCAGCAGTTTAAAAAGGTGGGGGGGGTTGCAAGAGACCCAGTACTTC. Protein: CASSLKRWGGLQETQYF.

V is TRBV19 and J is TRBJ1-5; 9 bases align to TRBD1. Germline-derived CDR1 and CDR2 are LNHDA and SQIVND (reference sequence). V was clipped by 10 bases and J by 8 bases; unmatched bases: 12. The CDR3 loop spans 14 amino acids. Here the CDR3 DNA reads TGTGCCACCGGGACAGGGCACGCTGGGGAGCCCCAGCATTTT. Translated, it gives CATGTGHAGEPQHF.

This chain connects TRBV2 to TRBJ2-6; 7 bases are shared with TRBD1. Germline loops: CDR1 SNHLY, CDR2 FYNNEI. Trimming cost V 6 bases and J 0 bases; bases outside gene matches: 8. This CDR3 is 17 amino acids long. The CDR3: CASSGTVSGSGANVLTF. Here the CDR3 DNA reads TGTGCCAGCAGCGGGACAGTCTCAGGCTCTGGGGCCAACGTCCTGACTTTC. Looking up the rest from reference TRBV2 and TRBJ2-6 gives the full variable domain: EPEVTQTPSHQVTQMGQEVILRCVPISNHLYFYWYRQILGQKVEFLVSFYNNEISEKSEIFDDQFSVERPDGSNFTLKIRSTKLEDSAMYFCASSGTVSGSGANVLTFGAGSRLTVL.

The rearrangement joins TRBV2 to TRBJ2-3, with 10 bases matching TRBD1. Germline V gene data show CDR1 as SNHLY and CDR2 as FYNNEI. V was clipped by 7 bases and J by 5 bases; unmatched bases: 9. The CDR3 contains 15 residues. Written as DNA, the CDR3 is TGTGCCAGCAAAAATGACAGGGGGCGGGTAGATACGCAGTATTTT. Encoded protein: CASKNDRGRVDTQYF.